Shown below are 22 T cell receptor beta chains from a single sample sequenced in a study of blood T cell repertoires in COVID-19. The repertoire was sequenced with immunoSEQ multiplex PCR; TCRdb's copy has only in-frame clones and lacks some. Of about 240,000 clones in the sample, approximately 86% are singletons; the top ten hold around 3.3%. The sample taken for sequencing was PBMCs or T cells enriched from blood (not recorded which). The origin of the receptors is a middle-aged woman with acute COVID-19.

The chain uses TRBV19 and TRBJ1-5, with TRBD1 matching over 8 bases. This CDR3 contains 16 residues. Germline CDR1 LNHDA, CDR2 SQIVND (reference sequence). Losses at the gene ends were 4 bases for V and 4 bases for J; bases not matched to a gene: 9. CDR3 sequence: CASSTTEDRGNQPQHF. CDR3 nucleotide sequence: TGTGCCAGTAGTACCACTGAAGACAGGGGAAATCAGCCCCAGCATTTT.

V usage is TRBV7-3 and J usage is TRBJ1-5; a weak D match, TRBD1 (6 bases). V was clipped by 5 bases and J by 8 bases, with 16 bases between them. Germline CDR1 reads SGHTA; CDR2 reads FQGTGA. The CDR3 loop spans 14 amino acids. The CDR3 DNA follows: TGTGCCAGCAGCCGAGCACAGGGTTTTGAGCCCCAGCATTTT. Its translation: CASSRAQGFEPQHF. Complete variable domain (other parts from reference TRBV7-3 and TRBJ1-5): GAGVSQTPSNKVTEKGKYVELRCDPISGHTALYWYRQSLGQGPEFLIYFQGTGAADDSGLPNDRFFAVRPEGSVSTLKIQRTERGDSAVYLCASSRAQGFEPQHFGDGTRLSIL.

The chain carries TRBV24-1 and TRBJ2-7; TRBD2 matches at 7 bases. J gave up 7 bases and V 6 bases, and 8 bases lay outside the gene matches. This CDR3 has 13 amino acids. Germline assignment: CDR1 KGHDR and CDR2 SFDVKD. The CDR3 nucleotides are TGTGCCACCAGTCAGGCGGGAGCGGGAGAGCAGTACTTC. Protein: CATSQAGAGEQYF.

The CDR3 sequence is CASSVGDRTQETQYF. DNA for the CDR3: TGTGCCAGCAGCGTAGGGGACAGAACCCAAGAGACCCAGTACTTC. V usage is TRBV9 and J usage is TRBJ2-5; 7 nucleotides match TRBD1. Germline CDR1 is SGDLS and CDR2 is YYNGEE. The length of the CDR3 is 15 residues. V dropped 0 bases and J dropped 1; count of bases not matched to a gene: 3.

The CDR3 DNA is TGTGCCAGCAGCGCCACTAGCGGGAGCGGAGGCGAGCAGTACTTC. As protein: CASSATSGSGGEQYF. This chain uses TRBV9 with TRBJ2-7; 11 bases map to TRBD2. This CDR3 is built from 15 residues. Germline assignment: CDR1 SGDLS and CDR2 YYNGEE. Trimming removed 3 bases from V and 6 bases from J; junction bases left unmatched: 8.

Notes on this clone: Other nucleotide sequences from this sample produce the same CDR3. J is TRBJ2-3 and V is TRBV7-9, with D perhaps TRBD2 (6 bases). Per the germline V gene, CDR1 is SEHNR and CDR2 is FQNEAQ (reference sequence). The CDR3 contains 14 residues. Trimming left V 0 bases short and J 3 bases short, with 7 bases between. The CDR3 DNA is TGTGCCAGCAGCTTAGCGGGAGGAACAGATACGCAGTATTTT. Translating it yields CASSLAGGTDTQYF.

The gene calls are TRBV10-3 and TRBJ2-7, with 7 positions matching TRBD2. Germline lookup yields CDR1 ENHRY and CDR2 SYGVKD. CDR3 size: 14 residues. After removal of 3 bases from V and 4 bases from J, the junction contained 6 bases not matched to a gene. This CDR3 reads CAISDGRVGYEQYF. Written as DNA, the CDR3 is TGTGCCATCAGTGATGGGAGGGTTGGGTACGAGCAGTACTTC.

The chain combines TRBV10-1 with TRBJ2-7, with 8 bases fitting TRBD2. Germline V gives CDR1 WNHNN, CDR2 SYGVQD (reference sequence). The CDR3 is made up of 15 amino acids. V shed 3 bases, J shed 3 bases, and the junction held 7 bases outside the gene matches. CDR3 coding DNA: TGCGCCAGCAGTGAACAGCGGGAGTCGATCTACGAGCAGTACTTC. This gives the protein CASSEQRESIYEQYF.

The CDR3 DNA is TGTGCCAGCAGCAAAGAAAAGAATCTCTCCTGGAGCCGGGAGTTTGAGCAGTTCTTC. Protein product: CASSKEKNLSWSREFEQFF. V gene TRBV21-1 combines with J gene TRBJ2-1; TRBD2 is the table's D call, not checked against the DNA. TRBV21-1 is reported as a pseudogene. The CDR3 sequence is 19 residues long.

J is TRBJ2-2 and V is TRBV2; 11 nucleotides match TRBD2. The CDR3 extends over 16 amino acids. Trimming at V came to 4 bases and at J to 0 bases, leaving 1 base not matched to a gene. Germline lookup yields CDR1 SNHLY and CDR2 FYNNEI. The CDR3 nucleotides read TGTGCCAGCAGTGGGGGACTAGCGGCGAACACCGGGGAGCTGTTTTTT. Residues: CASSGGLAANTGELFF.

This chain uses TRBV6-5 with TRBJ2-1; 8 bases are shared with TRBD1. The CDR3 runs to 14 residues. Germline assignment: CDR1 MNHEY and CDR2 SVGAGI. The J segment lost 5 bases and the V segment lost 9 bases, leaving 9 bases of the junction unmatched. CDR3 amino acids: CASRFRGRNNEQFF. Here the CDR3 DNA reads TGTGCCAGTCGCTTCAGGGGGCGAAACAATGAGCAGTTCTTC.

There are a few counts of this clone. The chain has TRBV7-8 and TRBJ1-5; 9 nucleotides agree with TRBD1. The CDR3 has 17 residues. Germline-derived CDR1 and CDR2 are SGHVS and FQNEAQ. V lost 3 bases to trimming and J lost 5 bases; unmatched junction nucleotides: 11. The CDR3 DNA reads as TGTGCCAGCAGCTTGGGATACAGGGGGCGACAGGATCAGCCCCAGCATTTT. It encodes CASSLGYRGRQDQPQHF.

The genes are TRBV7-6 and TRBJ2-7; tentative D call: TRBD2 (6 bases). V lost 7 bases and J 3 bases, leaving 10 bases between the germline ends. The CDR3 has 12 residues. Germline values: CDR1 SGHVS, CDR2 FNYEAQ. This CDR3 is CASTPGSYEQYF. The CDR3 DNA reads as TGTGCCAGCACCCCCGGGAGCTACGAGCAGTACTTC.

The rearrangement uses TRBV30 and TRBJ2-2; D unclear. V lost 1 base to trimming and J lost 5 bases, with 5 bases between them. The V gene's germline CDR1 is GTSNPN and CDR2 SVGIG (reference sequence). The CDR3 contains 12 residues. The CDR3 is CAWSGPTGELFF. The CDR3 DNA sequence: TGTGCCTGGAGTGGGCCTACCGGGGAGCTGTTTTTT.

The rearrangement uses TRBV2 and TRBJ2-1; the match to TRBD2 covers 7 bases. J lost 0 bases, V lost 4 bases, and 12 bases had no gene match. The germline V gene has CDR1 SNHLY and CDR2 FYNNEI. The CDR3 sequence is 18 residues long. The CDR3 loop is CASSAVAGLTSSYNEQFF. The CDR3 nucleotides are TGTGCCAGCAGTGCGGTAGCGGGTCTCACTAGCTCCTACAATGAGCAGTTCTTC.

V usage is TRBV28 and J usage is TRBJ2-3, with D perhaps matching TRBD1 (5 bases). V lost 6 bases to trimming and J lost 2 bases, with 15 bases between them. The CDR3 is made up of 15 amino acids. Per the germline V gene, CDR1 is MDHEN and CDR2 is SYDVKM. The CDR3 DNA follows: TGTGCCAGCAGCGAAGTTAAAGGGGCCACAGATACGCAGTATTTT. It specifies CASSEVKGATDTQYF.

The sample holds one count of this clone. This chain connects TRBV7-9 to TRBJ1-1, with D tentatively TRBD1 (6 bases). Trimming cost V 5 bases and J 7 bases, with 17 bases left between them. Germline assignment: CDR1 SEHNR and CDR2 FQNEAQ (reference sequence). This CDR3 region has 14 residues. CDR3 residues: CASSQGQRRVEAFF. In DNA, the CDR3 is TGTGCCAGCAGCCAGGGACAACGCCGTGTTGAAGCTTTCTTT. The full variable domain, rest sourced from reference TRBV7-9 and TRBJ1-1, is DTGVSQNPRHKITKRGQNVTFRCDPISEHNRLYWYRQTLGQGPEFLTYFQNEAQLEKSRLLSDRFSAERPKGSFSTLEIQRTEQGDSAMYLCASSQGQRRVEAFFGQGTRLTVV.

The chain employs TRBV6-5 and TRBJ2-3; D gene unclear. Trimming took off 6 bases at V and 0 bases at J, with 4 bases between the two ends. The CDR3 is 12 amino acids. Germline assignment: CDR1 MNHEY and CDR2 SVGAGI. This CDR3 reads CASRTSTDTQYF. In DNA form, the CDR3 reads TGTGCCAGCAGAACTAGCACAGATACGCAGTATTTT.

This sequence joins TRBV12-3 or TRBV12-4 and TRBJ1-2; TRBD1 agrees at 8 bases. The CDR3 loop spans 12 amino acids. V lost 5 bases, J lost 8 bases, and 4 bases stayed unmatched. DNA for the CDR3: TGTGCCAGCAGTCTGGACAGGGAAGGCTACACCTTC. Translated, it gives CASSLDREGYTF.

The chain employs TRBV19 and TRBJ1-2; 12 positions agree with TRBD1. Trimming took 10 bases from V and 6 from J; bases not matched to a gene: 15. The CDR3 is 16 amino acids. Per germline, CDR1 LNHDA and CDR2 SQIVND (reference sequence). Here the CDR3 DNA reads TGTGCCACCCGGGGGGGTACCGGGACAGGGGGCCATGGCTACACCTTC. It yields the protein CATRGGTGTGGHGYTF.

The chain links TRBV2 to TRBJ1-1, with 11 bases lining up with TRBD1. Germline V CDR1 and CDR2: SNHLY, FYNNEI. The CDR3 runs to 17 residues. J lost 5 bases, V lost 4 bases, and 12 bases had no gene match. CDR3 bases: TGTGCCAGCAGTGTATTGGTTACGGGACAGGGGGGAACTGAAGCTTTCTTT. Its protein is CASSVLVTGQGGTEAFF.

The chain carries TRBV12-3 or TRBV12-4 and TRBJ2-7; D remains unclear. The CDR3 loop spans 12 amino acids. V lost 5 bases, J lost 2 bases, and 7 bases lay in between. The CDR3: CASSISAYEQYF. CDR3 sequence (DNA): TGTGCCAGCAGTATAAGCGCCTACGAGCAGTACTTC.